Following are 31 T cell receptor beta chains from one sample sequenced in a study of shared clonotypes between healthy human individuals (dated by TCRdb to 2018 to 2021). Library preparation employed the immunoSEQ multiplex PCR assay. The table was pulled from immuneACCESS by TCRdb, which kept in-frame rearrangements only. Such tables lose some clones; where checked, under half of the loss comes from unresolved V genes, and the rest has no known cause. The sample table holds about 2.4 million clones, of which over 85% were seen once. Approximately 0.35% of the sample belongs to the ten largest clones. Sequencing used naive CD4+ T cells from PBMCs. Explained via the paper, the cell subset or site label denotes: CD45RA+ positively selected. The source of these receptors is a man younger than 35 in good health. Some clones in this sample may be carry-over from other donors' samples.

The chain recombines TRBV7-9 with TRBJ2-7; D is possibly TRBD1 (6 bases). This CDR3 is built from 16 residues. Deletions cut 0 bases from V and 3 bases from J, with 15 bases between. CDR1 and CDR2 (germline): SEHNR, FQNEAQ (reference sequence). CDR3 in DNA: TGTGCCAGCAGCTTAGCGCGGCCGGGACACCTCTACGAGCAGTACTTC. Protein: CASSLARPGHLYEQYF.

The rearrangement joins TRBV5-1 to TRBJ1-4; 7 bases match TRBD1. The V gene's germline CDR1 is SGHRS and CDR2 YFSETQ. The length of the CDR3 is 14 residues. V lost 4 bases and J lost 7; bases outside the gene matches: 7. CDR3 in DNA: TGCGCCAGCAGCGACGACAGGGCGAGTGAAAAACTGTTTTTT. Translated: CASSDDRASEKLFF. The variable domain in full, completed from reference TRBV5-1 and TRBJ1-4, reads KAGVTQTPRYLIKTRGQQVTLSCSPISGHRSVSWYQQTPGQGLQFLFEYFSETQRNKGNFPGRFSGRQFSNSRSEMNVSTLELGDSALYLCASSDDRASEKLFFGSGTQLSVL.

The V gene is TRBV28, the J gene TRBJ2-3, with D hard to call. Germline CDR1 MDHEN, CDR2 SYDVKM. This CDR3 has 16 residues. Trimming took off 3 bases at V and 0 bases at J, with 13 bases between the two ends. The CDR3 loop is CASSFRQTTSTDTQYF. In DNA, the CDR3 is TGTGCCAGCAGTTTTCGGCAGACAACTAGCACAGATACGCAGTATTTT.

As concerns this clone: Distinct nucleotide sequences in the sample also encode this CDR3. This CDR3 reads CASSYSYRANTGELFF. The CDR3 DNA reads as TGTGCCAGCAGTTACTCCTACAGGGCGAACACCGGGGAGCTGTTTTTT. The chain carries TRBV6-6 and TRBJ2-2; D is possibly TRBD1 (6 bases). The V gene's germline CDR1 is MNHNY and CDR2 SVGAGI (reference sequence). This CDR3 is 16 amino acids long. Between the trimmed V and J ends, which lost 0 bases and 0 bases, there was a span of 8 bases.

A remark on this clone: Additional DNA sequences in this sample encode the identical CDR3. The chain recombines TRBV25-1 with TRBJ2-1; 7 nucleotides line up with TRBD2. Looked up from germline, CDR1 is MGHDK and CDR2 is SYGVNS. V dropped 3 bases and J dropped 3; count of bases not matched to a gene: 5. The CDR3 has 15 amino acids. The DNA for the CDR3 is TGTGCCAGCAGTGAGCCGGGCGGGAGCTACAATGAGCAGTTCTTC. It yields the protein CASSEPGGSYNEQFF.

This clone was seen a single time. This chain connects TRBV7-2 to TRBJ1-1; the D is unclear. This CDR3 has 13 residues. CDR1 and CDR2 (germline): SGHTA, FQGNSA. Trimming removed 2 bases at V and 8 bases at J, with 12 bases between. CDR3 in DNA: TGTGCCAGCAGCTTAAGGCAGCCATCCGAAGCTTTCTTT. This codes for CASSLRQPSEAFF.

The chain joins TRBV2 to TRBJ1-2; tentative D call: TRBD1 (5 bases). In germline, CDR1 is SNHLY, CDR2 FYNNEI. This CDR3 comprises 14 residues. Trimming took 4 bases from V and 2 from J, leaving 11 bases between them. CDR3 nucleotide sequence: TGTGCCAGCAGTGGACGGGGGGAGAACTATGGCTACACCTTC. Translation gives CASSGRGENYGYTF.

The V and J genes are TRBV30 and TRBJ2-5; TRBD2 aligns across 7 bases. Trimming took 0 bases from V and 2 from J; bases not matched to a gene: 3. The CDR3 has 14 amino acids. Germline-derived CDR1 and CDR2 are GTSNPN and SVGIG (reference sequence). For the CDR3, the DNA is TGTGCCTGGAGTGTGAGCGGGGCACAAGAGACCCAGTACTTC. Translating gives CAWSVSGAQETQYF.

Details on this clone: Other DNA sequences in the sample encode the same CDR3. This chain uses TRBV19 with TRBJ1-5; TRBD1 agrees at 9 bases. Germline loops: CDR1 LNHDA, CDR2 SQIVND (reference sequence). V dropped 6 bases and J dropped 6; count of bases not matched to a gene: 3. This CDR3 spans 13 amino acids. The CDR3 reads CASSTDRGQPQHF. DNA for the CDR3: TGTGCCAGTAGCACGGACAGGGGTCAGCCCCAGCATTTT. Drawing the rest from reference TRBV19 and TRBJ1-5, the complete variable domain is DGGITQSPKYLFRKEGQNVTLSCEQNLNHDAMYWYRQDPGQGLRLIYYSQIVNDFQKGDIAEGYSVSREKKESFPLTVTSAQKNPTAFYLCASSTDRGQPQHFGDGTRLSIL.

The genes are TRBV4-1 and TRBJ2-5, with TRBD2 matching over 9 bases. Looked up from germline, CDR1 is MGHRA and CDR2 is YSYEKL. V lost 3 bases to trimming and J lost 1 base; unmatched junction nucleotides: 6. CDR3 size: 16 residues. CDR3: CASSQAHSGGQETQYF. For the CDR3, the DNA is TGCGCCAGCAGCCAGGCGCATAGCGGGGGCCAAGAGACCCAGTACTTC.

This chain uses TRBV14 with TRBJ2-1, with TRBD2 matching 8 bases. This CDR3 has 16 residues. After removal of 4 bases from V and 1 base from J, the junction contained 6 bases not matched to a gene. Germline assignment: CDR1 SGHDN and CDR2 FVKESK. This CDR3 reads CASSRLAGKSYNEQFF. The CDR3 DNA reads TGTGCCAGCAGCCGTTTAGCGGGAAAATCCTACAATGAGCAGTTCTTC.

This clone showed up just once. The chain recombines TRBV5-1 with TRBJ1-4, with 8 bases matching TRBD1. Germline V gene data show CDR1 as SGHRS and CDR2 as YFSETQ. The CDR3 is 15 amino acids. Trimming at V came to 3 bases and at J to 5 bases, leaving 6 bases not matched to a gene. The CDR3 protein is CASSYSGTGNEKLFF. The CDR3 DNA reads TGCGCCAGCAGCTATTCCGGGACAGGCAATGAAAAACTGTTTTTT. The entire variable domain, with the rest obtained from reference TRBV5-1 and TRBJ1-4, is as follows: KAGVTQTPRYLIKTRGQQVTLSCSPISGHRSVSWYQQTPGQGLQFLFEYFSETQRNKGNFPGRFSGRQFSNSRSEMNVSTLELGDSALYLCASSYSGTGNEKLFFGSGTQLSVL.

This rearrangement joins TRBV7-9 to TRBJ2-7; D perhaps matches TRBD2 (6 bases). Germline V lookup: CDR1 SEHNR, CDR2 FQNEAQ (reference sequence). The CDR3 has 15 amino acids. V gave up 5 bases and J gave up 4 bases, with 18 bases separating them. CDR3 loop: CASSLDGGNFYEQYF. CDR3 DNA: TGTGCCAGCAGCCTAGACGGAGGGAATTTTTACGAGCAGTACTTC. The complete variable domain, with remaining parts taken from reference TRBV7-9 and TRBJ2-7, reads DTGVSQNPRHKITKRGQNVTFRCDPISEHNRLYWYRQTLGQGPEFLTYFQNEAQLEKSRLLSDRFSAERPKGSFSTLEIQRTEQGDSAMYLCASSLDGGNFYEQYFGPGTRLTVT.

The rearrangement joins TRBV5-5 to TRBJ2-5, with 13 bases fitting TRBD2. J gave up 1 base and V 4 bases, and 4 bases lay outside the gene matches. The CDR3 has 16 amino acids. CDR1 and CDR2 (germline): SGHKS, YYEKEE (reference sequence). The CDR3 sequence is CASSRRTSGSQETQYF. The DNA of the CDR3 is TGTGCCAGCAGCCGGAGGACTAGCGGGAGCCAAGAGACCCAGTACTTC.

This sequence joins TRBV6-6 and TRBJ2-1; 8 nucleotides align to TRBD2. Trimming removed 6 bases from V and 0 bases from J; junction bases left unmatched: 7. Germline CDR1 is MNHNY and CDR2 is SVGAGI (reference sequence). The CDR3 contains 16 residues. The DNA for the CDR3 is TGTGCCAGCAGAGACCGGAGCGGGGGCTCCTACAATGAGCAGTTCTTC. Its translation: CASRDRSGGSYNEQFF.

The chain has TRBV7-6 and TRBJ2-3; the D gene could be TRBD1 or TRBD2 (5 bases each). This CDR3 is built from 19 residues. Germline CDR1 and CDR2: SGHVS and FNYEAQ. V shed 1 base and J shed 2 bases, with 22 bases lying between them. DNA for the CDR3: TGTGCCAGCAGCTTAGTTTCTTGGACCCGGGGCGGTAACACAGATACGCAGTATTTT. It translates to CASSLVSWTRGGNTDTQYF.

This clone was counted a few times. V usage is TRBV5-5 and J usage is TRBJ1-2; no definite D call. Germline assignment: CDR1 SGHKS and CDR2 YYEKEE (reference sequence). The V gene lost 7 bases and the J gene lost 0 bases, with 13 bases spanning the gap. CDR3 length equals 14 residues. The DNA of the CDR3 is TGTGCCAGCCACAAGCCCCTGACTAACTATGGCTACACCTTC. Its protein is CASHKPLTNYGYTF.

This rearrangement joins TRBV4-1 to TRBJ1-5; 7 nucleotides line up with TRBD1. Trimming at V came to 3 bases and at J to 3 bases, leaving 5 bases not matched to a gene. The germline V gene has CDR1 MGHRA and CDR2 YSYEKL. CDR3 size: 15 residues. The chain's CDR3 is CASSQTGTDNQPQHF. CDR3 sequence (DNA): TGCGCCAGCAGCCAGACCGGGACAGACAATCAGCCCCAGCATTTT.

This sequence joins TRBV2 and TRBJ1-3; D is ambiguous. The V end lost 4 bases, the J end lost 4 bases, and 8 bases lay between the germline ends. This CDR3 comprises 13 residues. Germline V CDR1 and CDR2: SNHLY, FYNNEI. As DNA, the CDR3 is TGTGCCAGCAGTGGGTCGGAGGGAAACACCATATATTTT. Translating it yields CASSGSEGNTIYF.

This rearrangement joins TRBV9 to TRBJ1-1, with D possibly being TRBD1 (6 bases). In germline, CDR1 is SGDLS, CDR2 YYNGEE. This CDR3 contains 18 residues. Trimming pared 3 bases from V and 0 bases from J, leaving 21 bases between. The CDR3 region is CASSGGLTGGSMNTEAFF. CDR3 bases: TGTGCCAGCAGCGGAGGATTGACAGGAGGATCCATGAACACTGAAGCTTTCTTT.

Concerning this clone itself: Other DNA sequences of this sample code for an identical CDR3. In DNA form, the CDR3 reads TGCGCCAGCAGCCTGACAGCTAACTATGGCTACACCTTC. Residues: CASSLTANYGYTF. V usage is TRBV5-1 and J usage is TRBJ1-2, with a weak D call TRBD1 (5 bases). The CDR3 extends over 13 amino acids. V lost 4 bases, J lost 0 bases, and 7 bases lay in between. Germline CDR1 SGHRS, CDR2 YFSETQ.

Notes on this clone: Other nucleotide sequences in the sample specify the same CDR3. J is TRBJ2-7 and V is TRBV2; D possibly corresponds to TRBD2 (6 bases). Germline loops: CDR1 SNHLY, CDR2 FYNNEI. This CDR3 is built from 12 residues. The V end was cut by 7 bases, the J end by 2 bases, with 9 bases between. The CDR3 reads CASTGGTYEQYF. In DNA, the CDR3 is TGTGCCAGCACCGGCGGGACCTACGAGCAGTACTTC.

The gene calls are TRBV11-2 and TRBJ2-1; TRBD2 agrees at 8 bases. Germline V CDR1 and CDR2: SGHAT, FQNNGV. The V gene end was trimmed by 5 bases and the J gene end by 7 bases; junction bases not matched to a gene: 7. The CDR3 length is 14 residues. The CDR3 bases are TGTGCCAGCAGCCCGGGACTAGGTGGGAATGAGCAGTTCTTC. It is translated as CASSPGLGGNEQFF.

The V gene is TRBV11-2, the J gene TRBJ2-5; a weak D match, TRBD1 (5 bases). In germline, CDR1 is SGHAT, CDR2 FQNNGV. CDR3 length equals 16 residues. V lost 3 bases and J lost 7, with 21 bases in between. CDR3 amino acids: CASSFWGQGRLGTQYF. The CDR3 DNA is TGTGCCAGCAGCTTTTGGGGCCAGGGTCGTTTGGGGACCCAGTACTTC.

The CDR3 loop reads CASSWGPGEGSELFF. Written as DNA, the CDR3 is TGCGCCAGCAGCTGGGGACCGGGGGAGGGGTCGGAACTGTTTTTT. This chain connects TRBV5-1 to TRBJ1-4; the D gene is possibly TRBD1 (5 bases). CDR1 and CDR2 (germline): SGHRS, YFSETQ. The CDR3 sequence is 15 residues long. Trimming pared 3 bases from V and 12 bases from J, leaving 21 bases between.

The V and J genes are TRBV5-4 and TRBJ2-7, with D maybe TRBD1 (7 bases). This CDR3 is built from 15 residues. The V and J ends lost 1 base and 2 bases respectively, with 13 bases between them. CDR1 is SGHNT and CDR2 is YYREEE in the germline V gene (reference sequence). The CDR3 sequence is CASSLRGRGAYEQYF. CDR3 nucleotide sequence: TGTGCCAGCAGCTTGAGGGGCAGGGGGGCCTACGAGCAGTACTTC.

As to this clone: The sample holds other DNA sequences that translate to the same CDR3. The J gene is TRBJ2-7, the V gene TRBV6-5; TRBD2 might be the D (5 bases). V was cut by 6 bases and J by 0 bases, with 12 bases left in between. Germline V gives CDR1 MNHEY, CDR2 SVGAGI. The CDR3 loop spans 14 amino acids. The CDR3 region has the DNA TGTGCCAGCAGCACCCCGGGGAGCTCCTACGAGCAGTACTTC. This sequence encodes CASSTPGSSYEQYF.

Comments on this clone: The identical CDR3 is also encoded by other nucleotide sequences in the sample. The chain recombines TRBV2 with TRBJ1-2; maybe TRBD1 (6 bases). The CDR3 loop spans 12 amino acids. Per the germline V gene, CDR1 is SNHLY and CDR2 is FYNNEI. V lost 6 bases and J 4 bases, leaving 9 bases between the germline ends. The CDR3 loop is CASSVDSYGYTF. The CDR3 DNA reads TGTGCCAGCAGCGTGGACAGCTATGGCTACACCTTC.

V usage is TRBV18 and J usage is TRBJ2-5; possible D gene TRBD1, 5 bases. The CDR3 has 16 residues. The V gene lost 0 bases and the J gene lost 1 base, with 12 bases spanning the gap. The germline V gene has CDR1 KGHSH and CDR2 LQKENI. In nucleotides, the CDR3 is TGTGCCAGCTCACCACCGGGCAGGGTTCTCCAAGAGACCCAGTACTTC. Translation: CASSPPGRVLQETQYF.

The rearrangement joins TRBV5-1 to TRBJ2-5; 8 positions agree with TRBD1. The trim removed 4 bases at V and 4 bases at J, leaving 9 bases unmatched. The germline gives CDR1 SGHRS, CDR2 YFSETQ. The CDR3 has 15 residues. The CDR3 nucleotides read TGCGCCAGCAGCCCTTTGACAGGGGCCGGAGAGACCCAGTACTTC. This gives the protein CASSPLTGAGETQYF.

This chain connects TRBV4-2 to TRBJ1-5; D remains ambiguous. Per germline, CDR1 LGHNA and CDR2 YNFKEQ. Trimming cost V 0 bases and J 1 base, with 10 bases left between them. The CDR3 runs to 16 residues. The DNA for the CDR3 is TGTGCCAGCAGCCAAGATTCCTTGGTGAGCAATCAGCCCCAGCATTTT. This codes for CASSQDSLVSNQPQHF.